A selection of T cell receptor beta chains follows, all from one sample in a study of blood T cell repertoires in COVID-19. Assay used: immunoSEQ multiplex PCR; TCRdb lists only in-frame clones, some missing. The data contain 250,000 or so clones, about 88% of them seen just once; the ten biggest clones take up roughly 2.5%. Source material: peripheral blood. These receptors all stem from a woman in her sixties with acute or convalescent COVID-19. The CDR3 runs from the conserved cysteine through the conserved F or W. D genes are given only for firm matches. The listing skips clone size in some rows; elsewhere it reads once, few, many or a size class.

D: TRBD1
size: .
J: TRBJ1-2
V: TRBV5-8
DNA: TGTGCCAGCAGCTTGGTACAGGGGTCTGGCTACACCTTC
CDR3: CASSLVQGSGYTF

D: .
size: .
J: TRBJ2-3
V: TRBV6-4
DNA: TGTGCCAGCAGTGAGAGGCGTGCTAGCGGCACAGATACGCAGTATTTT
CDR3: CASSERRASGTDTQYF

D: TRBD1
size: few
J: TRBJ1-2
V: TRBV18
DNA: TGTGCCAGCTCACCACCGGACAGGGCGATTGGCTACACCTTC
CDR3: CASSPPDRAIGYTF

D: .
size: .
J: TRBJ1-6
V: TRBV12-1
DNA: TGTGCCAGCAGCTTTGGTAGGCAGGTTAACCTGAAACACAATTCACCCCTCCACTTT
CDR3: CASSFGRQVNLKHNSPLHF

D: .
size: .
J: TRBJ2-1
V: TRBV19
DNA: TGTGCCAGTAGTAAACAACCCAGCTCCTACAATGAGCAGTTCTTC
CDR3: CASSKQPSSYNEQFF

D: .
size: .
J: TRBJ1-1
V: TRBV10-3
DNA: TGTGCCATCAAGGGAGGGGGCACTGAAGCTTTCTTT
CDR3: CAIKGGGTEAFF

D: .
size: .
J: TRBJ2-2
V: TRBV2
DNA: TGTGCCAGCTCTCGGGAACAGGGCACCGGGGAGCTGTTTTTT
CDR3: CASSREQGTGELFF

D: .
size: .
J: TRBJ2-1
V: TRBV4-2
DNA: TGTGCCAGCAGCCAAGTCCCGTTTAGCTTGCAGTTCTTC
CDR3: CASSQVPFSLQFF

D: TRBD1
size: .
J: TRBJ2-5
V: TRBV23-1
DNA: TGCGCCAGCAGTCATTGGGACAGCAAAGAGACCCAGTACTTC
CDR3: CASSHWDSKETQYF

D: TRBD1
size: .
J: TRBJ1-1
V: TRBV19
DNA: TGTGCCAGTCGGACAGGGAGGATGAACACTGAAGCTTTCTTT
CDR3: CASRTGRMNTEAFF